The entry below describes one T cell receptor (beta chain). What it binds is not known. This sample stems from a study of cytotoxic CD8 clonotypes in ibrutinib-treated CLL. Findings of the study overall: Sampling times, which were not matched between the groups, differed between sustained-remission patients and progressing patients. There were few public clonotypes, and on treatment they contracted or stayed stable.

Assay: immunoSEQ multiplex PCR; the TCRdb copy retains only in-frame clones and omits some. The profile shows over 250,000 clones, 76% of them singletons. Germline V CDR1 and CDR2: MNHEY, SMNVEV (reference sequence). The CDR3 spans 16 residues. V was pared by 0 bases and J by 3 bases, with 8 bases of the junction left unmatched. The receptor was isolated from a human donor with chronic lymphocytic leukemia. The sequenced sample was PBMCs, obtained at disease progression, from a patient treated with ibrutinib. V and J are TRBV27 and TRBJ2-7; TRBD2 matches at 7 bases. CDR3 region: CASSLSIGGSDYEQYF. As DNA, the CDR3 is TGTGCCAGCAGTTTATCGATTGGCGGGAGCGACTACGAGCAGTACTTC.